The clone carrying this T cell receptor beta chain was observed a few times. The authors ran a second PCR of about 6 to 11 cycles using a sample-barcoded 5' primer and a J-beta primer mix. Through a template-switch adaptor with 12 random nucleotides, each cDNA molecule received a tag. From the 5' RACE reads, TCRdb called clonotypes with MiXCR, one entry per CDR3 protein. The sample includes about 800,000 distinct CDR3 sequences, roughly 25% seen only once; the top ten take under 4.5%. This record comes from a study of blood T cells in healthy people across ages. The CDR3 runs 13 residues. The ends were cut back, 3 bases at V and 6 bases at J, with 10 bases in the middle. This same sample was also taken into another study, of T cells of mothers and their children. That publication notes: Comparable shaping of TCR recombination output by thymic selection was observed in related and unrelated pairs.

The TCR originated in a boy younger than 18 in good health. The sample was blood. The chain links TRBV12-3 or TRBV12-4 to TRBJ2-3; no definite D call. The CDR3 DNA reads TGTGCCAGCAGTTTGCCCCCCCCGGATACGCAGTATTTT. Translated, it gives CASSLPPPDTQYF.